A single sample gave rise to the 26 T cell receptor beta chains below, sequenced in a study of blood T cell repertoires in COVID-19. The protocol was immunoSEQ multiplex PCR, while the TCRdb copy is restricted to in-frame clones and leaves out a portion. The sample consists of tens of thousands of clones, approximately 83% of them appearing once. The specimen sequenced was peripheral blood. The receptors here all came from a woman over 75 with COVID-19, enrolled during active disease.

The CDR3 DNA reads as TGTGCCAGCAGCCGCTTCCGGGACAGGAACACTGAAGCTTTCTTT. Amino acids: CASSRFRDRNTEAFF. The rearrangement uses TRBV11-1 and TRBJ1-1, with 7 bases aligning to TRBD1. The germline gives CDR1 SGHAT, CDR2 FQDESV (reference sequence). The CDR3 extends over 15 amino acids. V was pared by 5 bases and J by 1 base, with 7 bases of the junction left unmatched.

This chain uses TRBV6-1 with TRBJ1-5; 7 bases fit TRBD1. V dropped 1 base and J dropped 3; count of bases not matched to a gene: 3. CDR1 is MNHNS, CDR2 SASEGT, per germline. The CDR3 runs to 15 residues. DNA of the CDR3: TGTGCCAGCAGTGAAGTTGGACAGGACAATCAGCCCCAGCATTTT. It is translated as CASSEVGQDNQPQHF.

This chain joins TRBV5-1 and TRBJ2-1; 7 bases fit TRBD2. V trimming: 2 bases; J trimming: 9 bases; junction bases outside the gene matches: 11. The CDR3 is made up of 15 amino acids. Germline CDR1 is SGHRS and CDR2 is YFSETQ. CDR3 amino acids: CASSLGGRALGEQFF. The CDR3 nucleotides are TGCGCCAGCAGCTTAGGAGGGAGGGCCCTGGGTGAGCAGTTCTTC.

The chain links TRBV13 to TRBJ2-2; 8 bases line up with TRBD2. Germline loops: CDR1 PRHDT, CDR2 FYEKMQ (reference sequence). The trim removed 0 bases at V and 2 bases at J, leaving 8 bases unmatched. The CDR3 is 18 amino acids. The CDR3 DNA reads TGTGCCAGCAGCTTAGGCCTAGGTAGCGGGACAAACACCGGGGAGCTGTTTTTT. Translation gives CASSLGLGSGTNTGELFF.

J is TRBJ2-3 and V is TRBV11-3, with TRBD1 matching 9 bases. The CDR3 consists of 12 residues. The germline V gene encodes CDR1 SGHNT and CDR2 YENEEA. V lost 5 bases, J lost 14 bases, and 8 bases stayed unmatched. Here the CDR3 reads CASSRTGGLLYF. The DNA for the CDR3 is TGTGCCAGCAGCAGAACAGGGGGCCTTCTGTATTTT.

The chain uses TRBV12-3 or TRBV12-4 and TRBJ2-3; 10 bases agree with TRBD2. The CDR3 extends over 13 amino acids. V dropped 5 bases and J dropped 6; count of bases not matched to a gene: 2. The chain's CDR3 is CASSPAGGDTQYF. CDR3 DNA sequence: TGTGCCAGCAGTCCAGCGGGGGGGGATACGCAGTATTTT.

The V gene is TRBV5-1, the J gene TRBJ1-1, with D hard to call. Trimming shortened V by 0 bases and J by 6 bases, and 12 bases separated the two germline ends. The germline V gene encodes CDR1 SGHRS and CDR2 YFSETQ. There are 14 residues in the CDR3. The CDR3 is CASSLATSEAEAFF. CDR3 in DNA: TGCGCCAGCAGCTTGGCAACATCGGAGGCTGAAGCTTTCTTT.

The chain recombines TRBV5-1 with TRBJ2-1; 12 bases are a match to TRBD1. The germline gives CDR1 SGHRS, CDR2 YFSETQ. The CDR3 is 14 amino acids. The junction had 4 bases not matched to a gene; V was cut back by 4 bases and J by 8 bases. The DNA of the CDR3 is TGCGCCAGCAGCCCCGGGACAGGGGGCGATGAGCAGTTCTTC. Translation: CASSPGTGGDEQFF.

This chain uses TRBV2 with TRBJ1-5, with 8 bases identical to TRBD1. The CDR3 covers 16 residues. CDR1 and CDR2 (germline): SNHLY, FYNNEI. The J segment lost 3 bases and the V segment lost 6 bases, leaving 10 bases of the junction unmatched. CDR3 in amino acids: CASSGQGSLSNQPQHF. CDR3 sequence (DNA): TGTGCCAGCAGCGGACAGGGCTCCTTATCCAATCAGCCCCAGCATTTT.

Here the CDR3 reads CASIGSPGLAGFYNEQFF. CDR3 sequence (DNA): TGTGCCAGCATCGGGTCGCCGGGACTAGCGGGTTTCTACAATGAGCAGTTCTTC. This sequence joins TRBV28 and TRBJ2-1, with TRBD2 identical over 12 bases. The CDR3 is 18 amino acids. Per germline, CDR1 MDHEN and CDR2 SYDVKM. Trimming cost V 7 bases and J 3 bases; bases outside gene matches: 13.

The chain uses TRBV5-1 and TRBJ2-5, with D possibly matching TRBD1 (6 bases). Trimming took 0 bases from V and 5 from J, leaving 11 bases between them. Germline assignment: CDR1 SGHRS and CDR2 YFSETQ. This CDR3 has 14 amino acids. The CDR3 loop reads CASSLAAGEETQYF. Written as DNA, the CDR3 is TGCGCCAGCAGCTTGGCCGCAGGGGAGGAGACCCAGTACTTC.

V gene TRBV19 combines with J gene TRBJ1-1, with D unresolved. This CDR3 has 16 amino acids. From germline, CDR1 is LNHDA and CDR2 SQIVND (reference sequence). Trimming left V 5 bases short and J 7 bases short, with 23 bases between. CDR3 sequence: CASSLPPGNPKGEAFF. CDR3 in DNA: TGTGCCAGTAGTCTCCCTCCGGGGAACCCCAAGGGTGAAGCTTTCTTT.

The rearrangement joins TRBV15 to TRBJ2-1, with 7 bases identical to TRBD1. The CDR3 contains 18 residues. The J segment lost 9 bases and the V segment lost 1 base, leaving 18 bases of the junction unmatched. Germline V gene lookup returns CDR1 LNHNV and CDR2 YYDKDF (reference sequence). CDR3 sequence (DNA): TGTGCCACCAGCAGAGGGGGAACAGGGGCCGGCTCCCAAGGTGAGCAGTTCTTC. This translates into CATSRGGTGAGSQGEQFF.

The J gene is TRBJ1-1, the V gene TRBV18, with D possibly being TRBD1 (5 bases). V gave up 1 base and J gave up 1 base, with 7 bases separating them. Germline loops: CDR1 KGHSH, CDR2 LQKENI. This CDR3 spans 14 amino acids. The CDR3 DNA reads as TGTGCCAGCTCACCACGTACAGGGAACACTGAAGCTTTCTTT. Residues: CASSPRTGNTEAFF.

This chain uses TRBV5-1 with TRBJ1-4, with 7 positions matching TRBD1. Per germline, CDR1 SGHRS and CDR2 YFSETQ. V lost 5 bases and J lost 4; bases outside the gene matches: 11. This CDR3 contains 16 residues. The CDR3 sequence is CASSTGTVNYNEKLFF. CDR3 sequence (DNA): TGCGCCAGCAGTACCGGGACAGTAAATTATAATGAAAAACTGTTTTTT.

The rearrangement uses TRBV4-2 and TRBJ1-2, with a possible D match to TRBD1 (5 bases). V shed 0 bases and J shed 2 bases, with 7 bases lying between them. Germline V CDR1 and CDR2: LGHNA, YNFKEQ. This CDR3 spans 14 amino acids. CDR3 sequence reads: CASSQERGNYGYTF. CDR3 bases: TGTGCCAGCAGCCAAGAACGGGGGAACTATGGCTACACCTTC.

This chain joins TRBV10-3 and TRBJ2-1; 8 nucleotides match TRBD2. The CDR3 loop spans 14 amino acids. Per the germline V gene, CDR1 is ENHRY and CDR2 is SYGVKD. Trimming at V came to 6 bases and at J to 5 bases, leaving 6 bases not matched to a gene. The CDR3 nucleotides read TGTGCCATCAGGTCGAAACTAGCGGACAATGAGCAGTTCTTC. Its protein is CAIRSKLADNEQFF.

This clone was seen just once. The chain carries TRBV6-5 and TRBJ1-1; no firm D call. V was shortened by 7 bases and J by 2 bases, with 11 bases between the two germline ends. The CDR3 consists of 13 residues. Germline CDR1 reads MNHEY; CDR2 reads SVGAGI. This CDR3 is CASTGGSNTEAFF. The CDR3 coding sequence is TGTGCCAGCACTGGCGGTTCAAACACTGAAGCTTTCTTT.

This clone was seen just once. CDR3 sequence reads: CASSPLTGLAKNIQYF. CDR3 nucleotides: TGTGCCAGTAGTCCTCTGACAGGATTAGCCAAAAACATTCAGTACTTC. The chain recombines TRBV19 with TRBJ2-4; tentatively, D is TRBD1 (6 bases). V was clipped by 5 bases and J by 0 bases, with 14 bases between them. CDR1 is LNHDA, CDR2 SQIVND, per germline (reference sequence). The CDR3 is 16 amino acids.

The V call is TRBV6-6, the J call TRBJ2-7, with 7 bases fitting TRBD2. The V gene end was trimmed by 8 bases and the J gene end by 3 bases; junction bases not matched to a gene: 7. CDR3 size: 13 residues. CDR1 and CDR2 from the germline V gene are MNHNY and SVGAGI (reference sequence). The CDR3 DNA sequence: TGTGCCAGCGGAACCGGGGGGAGCTACGAGCAGTACTTC. This translates into CASGTGGSYEQYF.

This chain uses TRBV7-9 with TRBJ1-4; D not resolved. The CDR3 loop spans 11 amino acids. CDR1 is SEHNR and CDR2 is FQNEAQ in the germline V gene (reference sequence). V lost 3 bases and J 7 bases, leaving 3 bases between the germline ends. This CDR3 is CASSFGEKLFF. CDR3 nucleotides: TGTGCCAGCAGCTTCGGTGAAAAACTGTTTTTT.

V usage is TRBV9 and J usage is TRBJ1-1; D is uncertain. The CDR3 runs to 16 residues. Germline CDR1 reads SGDLS; CDR2 reads YYNGEE. The V end lost 0 bases, the J end lost 5 bases, and 17 bases lay between the germline ends. The CDR3 coding sequence is TGTGCCAGCAGCGTAGGGGAGGACGCCCGAGGGACTGAAGCTTTCTTT. This translates into CASSVGEDARGTEAFF.

The chain employs TRBV11-2 and TRBJ1-1; tentatively, D is TRBD1 (5 bases). The germline V gene has CDR1 SGHAT and CDR2 FQNNGV. CDR3 length equals 14 residues. V was pared by 1 base and J by 10 bases, with 16 bases between. The chain's CDR3 is CASSLGRHNQGAFF. The CDR3 DNA reads as TGTGCCAGCAGCTTAGGCAGGCATAACCAGGGAGCTTTCTTT.

The chain recombines TRBV7-2 with TRBJ2-7, with 8 positions matching TRBD1. Germline trimming cut 6 bases from V and 7 bases from J; bases unmatched to any gene: 14. Germline-derived CDR1 and CDR2 are SGHTA and FQGNSA. CDR3 size: 15 residues. The CDR3 protein is CASRLSGTGHGEQYF. CDR3 bases: TGTGCCAGCAGGCTTTCCGGGACAGGCCATGGGGAGCAGTACTTC.

CDR3 sequence reads: CSAGDSWTHNEQFF. For the CDR3, the DNA is TGCAGCGCGGGGGACAGCTGGACTCACAATGAGCAGTTCTTC. The gene calls are TRBV29-1 and TRBJ2-1; D is perhaps TRBD1 (7 bases). There are 14 residues in the CDR3. The germline V gene encodes CDR1 SQVTM and CDR2 ANQGSEA. Trimming left V 7 bases short and J 5 bases short, with 18 bases between.

The rearrangement links TRBV9 to TRBJ2-7, with D possibly TRBD1 on 5 matching bases. The V and J ends lost 3 bases and 2 bases respectively, with 12 bases between them. The V gene's germline CDR1 is SGDLS and CDR2 YYNGEE. This CDR3 has 14 amino acids. The CDR3 loop is CASSAQGTPYEQYF. The CDR3 region has the DNA TGTGCCAGCAGCGCGCAGGGTACCCCCTACGAGCAGTACTTC.